This T cell receptor (beta chain) was captured in a study of blood T cells in healthy people across ages (dated by TCRdb to between 2015 and 2017). With regard to the full study: Template switching captured roughly one uniquely barcoded TCR beta cDNA molecule per two T cells in model experiments. The study analyzed two additional independent replicas of 1 million unique cDNA reads from the same blood draw for two donors, one aged 18 to 29 and one aged 80 or older. Age-related changes in TCR beta repertoire diversity were measured in the study by deep sequencing normalized with unique cDNA molecular identifiers. To avoid experimental bias, donors of different ages were randomly spread across the sequencing lanes. Donors were grouped into four age groups: young (average approximately 15 years), middle-aged (39), aged (about 60) and long-lived (roughly 80).

The CDR3 runs 17 amino acids, cysteine and phenylalanine included. Of all the DNA, just the CDR3 is kept, 51 bases in frame from base 1. Based on the germline V gene, the CDR1 and CDR2 sequences are LGHNA and YSLEER. V lost 0 bases and J lost 0 bases; the stretch between them is 13 bases long. Systemically healthy Caucasian individuals from Russia, some 40 in total and aged roughly 6 to 100 years, were included as donors. Each donor gave approximately 10 milliliters of peripheral blood, collected into EDTA-treated Vacutainer tubes. PBMCs were isolated by Ficoll-Paque density-gradient centrifugation, with at least 6.5 million obtained per sample. Trizol reagent was used to extract total RNA from the PBMCs, yielding at least 6 micrograms per sample. For every donor, flow cytometry on a PBMC aliquot measured the percentage of naive CD45RAhigh/CD27high T cells. The library was generated by 5' RACE. The sample was run on an Illumina HiSeq 2500. A second PCR of about 7 to 12 cycles was performed with a sample-barcoded 5' primer and a J-beta primer mix. A unique molecular identifier was introduced onto each TCR beta cDNA molecule by a template-switch 5' adaptor carrying 12 random nucleotides. At least 3 million CDR3-containing paired-end reads were obtained from each sample. First-strand cDNA was synthesized from all RNA with the Mint cDNA synthesis kit, primed by a TRBC-specific oligonucleotide. All cDNA was treated with uracil-DNA glycosylase and then went through a first 18-cycle PCR with the universal primers M1SS and BC2_uni_R. In the authors' own workflow: For normalization, 1 million high-quality reads were randomly selected from each sample, with every read carrying a distinct molecular identifier. Reads sharing molecular identifiers were discarded rather than binned into consensus sequences. MiTCR, run with a Q25 quality threshold and the strictest error-elimination algorithm, handled CDR3 identification, clonotype clustering and error correction. A nonparametric unseen species model with Euler transformation was used to estimate lower-bound total TCR beta diversity. The public reads were run again by TCRdb, first through fastp at Q25 and then through MiXCR, and only productive beta chains were kept. CDR3 protein duplicates are merged, each entry listing the most common genes and DNA. For this entry, the V and J calls and clone size follow TCRdb and not the study's own pipeline. The sample table contains about 1.8 million distinct CDR3 sequences; only one count was recorded for less than 50% of them. Together, the top ten hold around 2.1% of the sample.

As to this clonotype: Its antigen is currently not known. The record has no base qualities; no much larger clone is one base away.

Study-wide conclusions, independent of this receptor: Donor CMV infection status was unknown, potentially confounding age-related changes in expanded clonotypes. There was a strong correlation between observed TCR beta diversity and the percentage of naive T cells measured by flow cytometry. Bulk unsorted PBMC profiling prevented conclusive comparison of naive and antigen-experienced compartments. Estimates of total diversity based on one million sequenced T cells were considered lower bounds and underestimates. Compared with the aged group, the long-lived group had more naive CD4+ T cells, fewer expanded clones and increased TCR diversity, suggesting age selection. Observed TCR beta diversity per million T cells fell roughly linearly with age, and a significant reduction was already apparent by age approximately 40.

The sample comprised blood. Here the chain combines TRBV4-3 and TRBJ2-3; TRBD2 is a possible D gene, resting on 6 matching bases. The source is a middle-aged woman in good health. The nucleotide sequence reads TGCGCCAGCAGCCAAGAGGTAGCGGAAACTAGCACAGATACGCAGTATTTT. This translates into CASSQEVAETSTDTQYF.